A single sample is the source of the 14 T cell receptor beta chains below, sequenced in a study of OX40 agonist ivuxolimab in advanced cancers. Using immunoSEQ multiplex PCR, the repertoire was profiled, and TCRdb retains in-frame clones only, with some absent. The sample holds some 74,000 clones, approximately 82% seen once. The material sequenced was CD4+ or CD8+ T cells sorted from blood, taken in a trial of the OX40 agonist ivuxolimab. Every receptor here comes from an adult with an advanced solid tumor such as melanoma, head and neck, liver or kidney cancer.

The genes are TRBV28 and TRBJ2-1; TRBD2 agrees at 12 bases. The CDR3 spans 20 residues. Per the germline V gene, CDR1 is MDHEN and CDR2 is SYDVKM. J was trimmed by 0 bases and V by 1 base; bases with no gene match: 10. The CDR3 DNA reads TGTGCCAGCAGTTTATTGACTAGCGGGGGAAAGGGGAGCTCCTACAATGAGCAGTTCTTC. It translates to CASSLLTSGGKGSSYNEQFF.

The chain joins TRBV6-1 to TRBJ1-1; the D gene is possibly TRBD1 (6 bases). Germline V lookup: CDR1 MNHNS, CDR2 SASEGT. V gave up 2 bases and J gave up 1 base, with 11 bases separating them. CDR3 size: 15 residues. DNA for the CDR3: TGTGCCAGCAGTGAACTGACAGGTGGGAACACTGAAGCTTTCTTT. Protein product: CASSELTGGNTEAFF.

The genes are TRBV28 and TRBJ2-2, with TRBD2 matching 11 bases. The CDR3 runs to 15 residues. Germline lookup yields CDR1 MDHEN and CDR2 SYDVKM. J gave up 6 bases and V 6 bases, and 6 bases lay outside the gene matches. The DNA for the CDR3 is TGTGCCAGCAGGGATAGCGGGAGGGCCTCCGGGGAGCTGTTTTTT. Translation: CASRDSGRASGELFF.

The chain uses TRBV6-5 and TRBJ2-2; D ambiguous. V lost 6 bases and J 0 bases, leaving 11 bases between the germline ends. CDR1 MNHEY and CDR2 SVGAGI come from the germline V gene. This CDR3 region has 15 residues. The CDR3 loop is CASSQGFANTGELFF. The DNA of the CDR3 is TGTGCCAGCAGCCAAGGGTTTGCGAACACCGGGGAGCTGTTTTTT.

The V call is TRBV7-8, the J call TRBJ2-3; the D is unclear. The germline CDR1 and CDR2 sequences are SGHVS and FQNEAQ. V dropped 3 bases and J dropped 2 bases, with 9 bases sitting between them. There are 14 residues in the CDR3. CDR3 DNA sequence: TGTGCCAGCAGCTTTGTAGAATACACAGATACGCAGTATTTT. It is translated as CASSFVEYTDTQYF.

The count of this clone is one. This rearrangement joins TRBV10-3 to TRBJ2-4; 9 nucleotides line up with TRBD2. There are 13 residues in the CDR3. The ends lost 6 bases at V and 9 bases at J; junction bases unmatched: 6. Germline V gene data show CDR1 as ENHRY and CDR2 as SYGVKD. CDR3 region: CAISSGLAGIQYF. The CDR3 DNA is TGTGCCATCAGCTCGGGACTAGCAGGCATTCAGTACTTC.

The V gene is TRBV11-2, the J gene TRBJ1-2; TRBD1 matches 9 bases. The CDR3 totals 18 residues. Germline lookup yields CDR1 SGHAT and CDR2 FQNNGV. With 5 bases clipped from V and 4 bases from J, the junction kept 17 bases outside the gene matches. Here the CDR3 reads CASSRINRDRERSYGYTF. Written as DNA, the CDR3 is TGTGCCAGCAGCAGGATAAACCGGGACAGGGAAAGAAGCTATGGCTACACCTTC.

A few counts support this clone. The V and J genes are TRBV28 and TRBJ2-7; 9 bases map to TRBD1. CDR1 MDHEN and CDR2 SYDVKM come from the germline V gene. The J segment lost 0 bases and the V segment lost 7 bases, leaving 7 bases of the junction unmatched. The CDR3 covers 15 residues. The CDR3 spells CASTLRTGVSYEQYF. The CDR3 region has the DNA TGTGCCAGCACCCTGAGGACAGGGGTCTCCTACGAGCAGTACTTC.

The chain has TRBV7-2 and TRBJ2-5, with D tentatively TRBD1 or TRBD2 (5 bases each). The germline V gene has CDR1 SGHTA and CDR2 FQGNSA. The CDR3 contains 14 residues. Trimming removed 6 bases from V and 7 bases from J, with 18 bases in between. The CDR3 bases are TGTGCCAGCAGACGAACCCGGGACCGAGGGACCCAGTACTTC. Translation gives CASRRTRDRGTQYF. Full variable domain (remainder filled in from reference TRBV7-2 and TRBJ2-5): GAGVSQSPSNKVTEKGKDVELRCDPISGHTALYWYRQSLGQGLEFLIYFQGNSAPDKSGLPSDRFSAERTGGSVSTLTIQRTQQEDSAVYLCASRRTRDRGTQYFGPGTRLLVL.

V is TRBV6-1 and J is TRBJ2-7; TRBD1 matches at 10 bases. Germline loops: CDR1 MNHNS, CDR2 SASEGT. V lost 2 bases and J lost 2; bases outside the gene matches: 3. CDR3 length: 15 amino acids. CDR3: CASSERQGATYEQYF. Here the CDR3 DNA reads TGTGCCAGCAGTGAACGACAGGGGGCAACCTACGAGCAGTACTTC.

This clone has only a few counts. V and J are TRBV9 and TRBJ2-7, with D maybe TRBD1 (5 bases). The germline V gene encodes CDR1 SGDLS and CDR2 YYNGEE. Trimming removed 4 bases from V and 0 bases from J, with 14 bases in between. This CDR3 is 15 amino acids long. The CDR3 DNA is TGTGCCAGCAGCCGGACCGACAGATACTCCTACGAGCAGTACTTC. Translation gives CASSRTDRYSYEQYF.

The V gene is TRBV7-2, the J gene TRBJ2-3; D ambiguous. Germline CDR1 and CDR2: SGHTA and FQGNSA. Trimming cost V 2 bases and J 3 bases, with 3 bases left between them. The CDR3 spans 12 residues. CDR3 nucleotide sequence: TGTGCCAGCAGCTTAAGGACAGATACGCAGTATTTT. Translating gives CASSLRTDTQYF. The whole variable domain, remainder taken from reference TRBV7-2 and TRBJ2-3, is GAGVSQSPSNKVTEKGKDVELRCDPISGHTALYWYRQSLGQGLEFLIYFQGNSAPDKSGLPSDRFSAERTGGSVSTLTIQRTQQEDSAVYLCASSLRTDTQYFGPGTRLTVL.

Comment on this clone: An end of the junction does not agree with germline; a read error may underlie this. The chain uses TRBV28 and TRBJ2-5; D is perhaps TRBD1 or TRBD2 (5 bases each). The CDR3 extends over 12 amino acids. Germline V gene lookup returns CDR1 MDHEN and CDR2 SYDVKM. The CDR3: CASSWGPLEKDF. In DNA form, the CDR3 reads TGTGCCAGCAGTTGGGGACCTCTCGAGAAAGACTTC.

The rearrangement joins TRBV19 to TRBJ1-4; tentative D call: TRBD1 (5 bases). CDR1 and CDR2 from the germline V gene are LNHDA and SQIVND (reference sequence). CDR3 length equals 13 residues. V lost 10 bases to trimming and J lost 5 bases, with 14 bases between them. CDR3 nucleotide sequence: TGTGCCACTCGGGACTCCGGGAATGAAAAACTGTTTTTT. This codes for CATRDSGNEKLFF.